These 25 T cell receptor beta chains were sequenced from one sample in a study of vaccination effects on CD4 cells after COVID-19. When around nine days of culture had elapsed, CD4+ T cells were isolated. Each person got two doses of an mRNA SARS-CoV-2 vaccine, BNT162b2 or mRNA-1273. These TCRs' antigens remain unknown. TCRdb keeps only in-frame clones here, not all; method: immunoSEQ multiplex PCR. Of fewer than 60,000 clones listed, under 85% are singletons. Sequencing was performed on CD4+ T cells from PBMCs cultured without peptide, taken after COVID-19 vaccination. All receptors derive from a human donor who received a COVID-19 vaccine.

CDR3: CASSFARGSLGYTF. The CDR3 nucleotides read TGTGCCAGCAGTTTCGCCAGGGGATCCCTTGGCTACACCTTC. The chain recombines TRBV28 with TRBJ1-2, with a tentative D call TRBD1 (6 bases). This CDR3 region has 14 residues. Germline V CDR1 and CDR2: MDHEN, SYDVKM. V was shortened by 3 bases and J by 7 bases, with 15 bases between the two germline ends.

This chain uses TRBV3-1 (or the pseudogene TRBV3-2) with TRBJ2-7; D is uncertain. The CDR3 runs to 12 residues. V gave up 4 bases and J gave up 3 bases, with 7 bases separating them. Germline CDR1 reads LGHDT; CDR2 reads YNNKEL (reference sequence). For the CDR3, the DNA is TGTGCCAGCAGCCTGGACGTCTACGAGCAGTACTTC. It translates to CASSLDVYEQYF.

The chain has TRBV5-1 and TRBJ1-1, with 8 bases that match TRBD1. From germline, CDR1 is SGHRS and CDR2 YFSETQ. Trimming took 2 bases from V and 1 from J; bases not matched to a gene: 7. The CDR3 totals 16 residues. Here the CDR3 reads CASSFDRGGANTEAFF. The CDR3 region has the DNA TGCGCCAGCAGCTTTGACAGGGGCGGGGCGAACACTGAAGCTTTCTTT.

CDR3 sequence (DNA): TGTGCCAGTAGACTGGGAGGAACATATAATTCACCCCTCCACTTT. This codes for CASRLGGTYNSPLHF. V and J are TRBV27 and TRBJ1-6; unclear D gene. From germline, CDR1 is MNHEY and CDR2 SMNVEV (reference sequence). With 9 bases removed from V and 4 bases from J, the gap between germline ends came to 16 bases. The CDR3 spans 15 residues.

The chain couples TRBV5-6 to TRBJ1-5; TRBD1 is a possible D gene (6 bases). The CDR3 covers 13 residues. Germline V gene lookup returns CDR1 SGHDT and CDR2 YYEEEE. V was shortened by 0 bases and J by 5 bases, with 6 bases between the two germline ends. As DNA, the CDR3 is TGTGCCAGCAGCTTGGACAGGGATCAGCCCCAGCATTTT. It is translated as CASSLDRDQPQHF.

V and J are TRBV27 and TRBJ2-1; the D gene is possibly TRBD2 (6 bases). The CDR3 spans 15 residues. Germline V gives CDR1 MNHEY, CDR2 SMNVEV (reference sequence). The V gene lost 2 bases and the J gene lost 4 bases, with 12 bases spanning the gap. The CDR3 nucleotides are TGTGCCAGCAGTTTAAACGGGGGTCGTTACAATGAGCAGTTCTTC. It is translated as CASSLNGGRYNEQFF.

V and J are TRBV7-2 and TRBJ2-2; tentatively, D is TRBD1 (5 bases). The V end lost 2 bases, the J end lost 0 bases, and 13 bases lay between the germline ends. This CDR3 region has 17 residues. In germline, CDR1 is SGHTA, CDR2 FQGNSA. The CDR3 DNA follows: TGTGCCAGCAGCTTAATAGGGGCAGGGTCGAACACCGGGGAGCTGTTTTTT. This sequence encodes CASSLIGAGSNTGELFF.

The chain employs TRBV4-1 and TRBJ2-3; no clear D gene. V was trimmed by 1 base and J by 1 base, leaving 6 bases between them. Looked up from germline, CDR1 is MGHRA and CDR2 is YSYEKL. CDR3 length equals 14 residues. CDR3 region: CASSQVDRTDTQYF. CDR3 DNA sequence: TGCGCCAGCAGCCAAGTGGACCGCACAGATACGCAGTATTTT.

This chain uses TRBV24-1 with TRBJ2-7, with D possibly TRBD1 on 5 matching bases. The CDR3 runs 13 residues. With 3 bases removed from V and 5 bases from J, the gap between germline ends came to 10 bases. Germline CDR1 and CDR2: KGHDR and SFDVKD. CDR3: CATSDAGKDEQYF. The CDR3 nucleotides read TGTGCCACCAGTGATGCAGGGAAGGACGAGCAGTACTTC.

This clone has only a few counts. The chain couples TRBV2 to TRBJ1-3, with TRBD1 matching 8 bases. Per germline, CDR1 SNHLY and CDR2 FYNNEI. The CDR3 is made up of 13 amino acids. The junction had 3 bases not matched to a gene; V was cut back by 7 bases and J by 4 bases. The CDR3 sequence is CASTGGIGNTIYF. CDR3 sequence (DNA): TGTGCCAGCACAGGGGGCATCGGAAACACCATATATTTT.

The V and J genes are TRBV6-2 or TRBV6-3 and TRBJ2-5, with TRBD2 matching 11 bases. V was clipped by 6 bases and J by 2 bases; unmatched bases: 8. The CDR3 is 16 amino acids. Germline V gene sequence: CDR1 MNHEY, CDR2 SVGEGT. The CDR3 sequence: CASRPPGLAVQETQYF. The CDR3 bases are TGTGCCAGCAGGCCTCCGGGACTAGCGGTTCAAGAGACCCAGTACTTC.

The gene calls are TRBV5-1 and TRBJ2-1; D gene unclear. V was shortened by 0 bases and J by 0 bases, with 10 bases between the two germline ends. The CDR3 contains 16 residues. CDR1 is SGHRS, CDR2 YFSETQ, per germline. DNA of the CDR3: TGCGCCAGCAGCTTGGACCGCCTGAGCTCCTACAATGAGCAGTTCTTC. Protein sequence: CASSLDRLSSYNEQFF.

The rearrangement uses TRBV11-2 and TRBJ2-7, with a possible D match to TRBD1 (5 bases). V dropped 5 bases and J dropped 2 bases, with 16 bases sitting between them. This CDR3 is 15 amino acids long. CDR1 is SGHAT and CDR2 is FQNNGV in the germline V gene. The CDR3 region is CASSPDSPAAYEQYF. The DNA for the CDR3 is TGTGCCAGCAGCCCAGACAGCCCAGCCGCCTACGAGCAGTACTTC. The variable domain in full, completed from reference TRBV11-2 and TRBJ2-7, reads EAGVAQSPRYKIIEKRQSVAFWCNPISGHATLYWYQQILGQGPKLLIQFQNNGVVDDSQLPKDRFSAERLKGVDSTLKIQPAKLEDSAVYLCASSPDSPAAYEQYFGPGTRLTVT.

This chain connects TRBV21-1 to TRBJ1-2; the table assigns TRBD1, which was not confirmed against the DNA. TRBV21-1 is marked as a pseudogene. This CDR3 spans 18 amino acids. CDR3 bases: TGTGCCAGCAGCAAAGAGCCGGGACAGGGGAATGGGGGCTATGGCTACACCTTC. Its translation: CASSKEPGQGNGGYGYTF.

The rearrangement uses TRBV2 and TRBJ1-6; a possible D gene is TRBD1 (6 bases). Trimming cost V 5 bases and J 9 bases, with 17 bases left between them. Germline-derived CDR1 and CDR2 are SNHLY and FYNNEI. The CDR3 is 15 residues long. The CDR3 region has the DNA TGTGCCAGCAGTTCTACAGGGCGCAAGGGTTCACCCCTCCACTTT. Protein product: CASSSTGRKGSPLHF.

In its sample, this clone was seen a few times. The junction departs from the called germline gene at one end, perhaps through a read error. This chain joins TRBV7-7 and TRBJ2-3, with D maybe TRBD2 (5 bases). Germline CDR1 is SSHAT and CDR2 is FNYEAQ (reference sequence). The CDR3 has 13 residues. The DNA for the CDR3 is TGTGCTAGCAGCTTAGGCACGGGGGATACGCAGTATTTT. Its protein is CASSLGTGDTQYF.

The gene calls are TRBV3-1 (or the pseudogene TRBV3-2) and TRBJ2-2, with D perhaps TRBD1 or TRBD2 (6 bases each). From germline, CDR1 is LGHDT and CDR2 YNNKEL (reference sequence). V was shortened by 4 bases and J by 5 bases, with 20 bases between the two germline ends. CDR3 length: 17 amino acids. The CDR3, as DNA: TGTGCCAGCAGCCGGAGGACGGGGGCAACGGGGACCGGGGAGCTGTTTTTT. This encodes CASSRRTGATGTGELFF.

The genes are TRBV27 and TRBJ1-2; the match to TRBD1 covers 11 bases. Losses at the gene ends were 3 bases for V and 4 bases for J; bases not matched to a gene: 1. This CDR3 has 14 residues. Germline V gene lookup returns CDR1 MNHEY and CDR2 SMNVEV (reference sequence). The CDR3 region has the DNA TGTGCCAGCAGTTTCGGGACAGGGGGCTATGGCTACACCTTC. As protein: CASSFGTGGYGYTF.

The rearrangement links TRBV19 to TRBJ1-3; the D gene is possibly TRBD1 (5 bases). CDR1 and CDR2 from the germline V gene are LNHDA and SQIVND (reference sequence). V lost 4 bases to trimming and J lost 0 bases, with 10 bases between them. This CDR3 is built from 15 residues. The CDR3 protein is CASSRRQLSGNTIYF. The CDR3 region has the DNA TGTGCCAGTAGTAGACGACAGCTCTCTGGAAACACCATATATTTT.

The chain recombines TRBV3-1 (or the pseudogene TRBV3-2) with TRBJ1-6; unclear D gene. Trimming left V 4 bases short and J 5 bases short, with 6 bases between. The CDR3 runs to 13 residues. The germline CDR1 and CDR2 sequences are LGHDT and YNNKEL (reference sequence). The CDR3 DNA reads as TGTGCCAGCAGCCGGACGGATAATTCACCCCTCCACTTT. Its translation is CASSRTDNSPLHF.

The V gene is TRBV30, the J gene TRBJ1-2; perhaps TRBD1 as D (6 bases). The CDR3 consists of 13 residues. V shed 8 bases and J shed 3 bases, with 16 bases lying between them. Germline-derived CDR1 and CDR2 are GTSNPN and SVGIG (reference sequence). As DNA, the CDR3 is TGTGCCCCTCGGGGGAAGGGGGACTATGGCTACACCTTC. It translates to CAPRGKGDYGYTF. The full variable domain, in which reference TRBV30 and TRBJ1-2 provide the parts outside the CDR3, is SQTIHQWPATLVQPVGSPLSLECTVEGTSNPNLYWYRQAAGRGLQLLFYSVGIGQISSEVPQNLSASRPQDRQFILSSKKLLLSDSGFYLCAPRGKGDYGYTFGSGTRLTVV.

The chain links TRBV7-2 to TRBJ1-1; D not certain. Trimming pared 1 base from V and 3 bases from J, leaving 9 bases between. Germline CDR1 is SGHTA and CDR2 is FQGNSA. CDR3 size: 14 residues. This CDR3 is CASSLGQSDTEAFF. The CDR3 nucleotides read TGTGCCAGCAGCTTAGGCCAGTCCGACACTGAAGCTTTCTTT.

This clone was observed a single time. V gene TRBV6-2 or TRBV6-3 combines with J gene TRBJ2-1; 10 bases map to TRBD1. V trimming: 6 bases; J trimming: 3 bases; junction bases outside the gene matches: 2. Looked up from germline, CDR1 is MNHEY and CDR2 is SVGEGT. The CDR3 length is 14 residues. This CDR3 is CASSGQGVYNEQFF. The CDR3 DNA sequence: TGTGCCAGCAGCGGACAGGGGGTCTACAATGAGCAGTTCTTC.

This chain links TRBV9 with TRBJ2-5, with a possible D match to TRBD1 (7 bases). The CDR3 totals 13 residues. The V end lost 2 bases, the J end lost 5 bases, and 10 bases lay between the germline ends. Per germline, CDR1 SGDLS and CDR2 YYNGEE. This chain's CDR3 is CASSVSGGETQYF. CDR3 sequence (DNA): TGTGCCAGCAGCGTGTCAGGGGGGGAGACCCAGTACTTC. Together with reference TRBV9 and TRBJ2-5, the CDR3 gives the full variable domain: DSGVTQTPKHLITATGQRVTLRCSPRSGDLSVYWYQQSLDQGLQFLIQYYNGEERAKGNILERFSAQQFPDLHSELNLSSLELGDSALYFCASSVSGGETQYFGPGTRLLVL.

This clone has only a few counts. The J gene is TRBJ1-5, the V gene TRBV7-9; no clear D gene. The CDR3 contains 15 residues. V shed 1 base and J shed 9 bases, with 16 bases lying between them. Germline lookup yields CDR1 SEHNR and CDR2 FQNEAQ (reference sequence). In DNA, the CDR3 is TGTGCCAGCAGCTTAGAATCGGCTGGAGGTCCGCCCCAGCATTTT. Translation gives CASSLESAGGPPQHF.